This T cell receptor beta chain is from a study of blood T cell repertoires in COVID-19. About the research overall: In each case, the material was cDNA or gDNA derived from T cells, B-cell-depleted T cells, or PBMCs.

In the original workflow: Quantification of nucleated cells was approximated via reference gene primer amplification. Assay used: immunoSEQ multiplex PCR; TCRdb lists only in-frame clones, some missing. V and J calls and clone size are those listed in that table; D and trimming were worked out from the DNA. There are 300,000 to 350,000 clones in the sample; around 91% occur only once, and under 1.1% lies in the top ten. This clone was detected a few times. Germline CDR1 reads MNHEY; CDR2 reads SMNVEV (reference sequence). This CDR3 region has 14 residues. V was shortened by 2 bases and J by 7 bases, with 14 bases between the two germline ends.

The sequence derives from a middle-aged woman with COVID-19, enrolled during active disease. The chain combines TRBV27 with TRBJ1-2, with no clear D. Material for sequencing was peripheral blood. CDR3 amino acids: CASSLTRQVRGYTF. In DNA form, the CDR3 reads TGTGCCAGCAGTTTAACCCGCCAGGTGCGTGGCTACACCTTC.